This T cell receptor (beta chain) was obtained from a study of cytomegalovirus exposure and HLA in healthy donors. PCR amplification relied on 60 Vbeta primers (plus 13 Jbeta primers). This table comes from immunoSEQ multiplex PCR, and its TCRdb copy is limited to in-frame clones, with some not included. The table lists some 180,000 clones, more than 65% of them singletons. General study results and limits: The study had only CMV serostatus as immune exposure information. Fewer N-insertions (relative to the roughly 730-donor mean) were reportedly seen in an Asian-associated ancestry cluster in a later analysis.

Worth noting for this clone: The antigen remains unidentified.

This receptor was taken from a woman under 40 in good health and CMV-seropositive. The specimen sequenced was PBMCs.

The CDR3, as DNA: TGCGCCAGCAGTCGTTCCGGGACAGGGGAGTACGAGCAGTACTTC. Its translation is CASSRSGTGEYEQYF. The V gene is TRBV5-1, the J gene TRBJ2-7; the match to TRBD1 covers 10 bases. Germline V gene lookup returns CDR1 SGHRS and CDR2 YFSETQ. The ends lost 5 bases at V and 4 bases at J; junction bases unmatched: 9. The CDR3 is made up of 15 amino acids.